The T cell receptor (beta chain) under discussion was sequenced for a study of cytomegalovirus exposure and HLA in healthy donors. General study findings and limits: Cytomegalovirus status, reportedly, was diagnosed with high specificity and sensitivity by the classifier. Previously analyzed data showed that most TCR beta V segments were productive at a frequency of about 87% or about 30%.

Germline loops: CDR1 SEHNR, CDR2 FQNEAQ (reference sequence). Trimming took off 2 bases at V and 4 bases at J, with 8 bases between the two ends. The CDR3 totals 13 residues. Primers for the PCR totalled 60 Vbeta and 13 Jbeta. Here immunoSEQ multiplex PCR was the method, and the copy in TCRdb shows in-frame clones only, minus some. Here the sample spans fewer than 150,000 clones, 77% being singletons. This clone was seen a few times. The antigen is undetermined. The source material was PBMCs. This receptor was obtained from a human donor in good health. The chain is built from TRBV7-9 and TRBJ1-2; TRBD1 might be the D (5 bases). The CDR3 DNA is TGTGCCAGCAGCTTACAGGGTTTCTATGGCTACACCTTC. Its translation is CASSLQGFYGYTF.